This T cell receptor (beta chain) derives from a study of human T cells and chemical hapten exposure. From germline, CDR1 is DFQATT and CDR2 SNEGSKA (reference sequence). This CDR3 is built from 15 residues. Trimming removed 3 bases at V and 4 bases at J, with 17 bases between. From the RACE reads, TCRdb called clonotypes with MiXCR, one entry per CDR3 protein. The sample shows 350,000 to 450,000 distinct CDR3 sequences, around 5.5% of them seen only once. This clonotype was seen more than once but under ten times. Specified time point: pre-sensitization, week 0. Specified treatment: therapeutic diphenylcyclopropenone sensitization with weekly scalp DPC.

This chain joins TRBV20-1 and TRBJ2-3; D possibly uses TRBD1 or TRBD2 (5 bases each). The receptor was isolated from a woman aged 45-60 years with alopecia areata. Some clones in this sample may be carry-over from other donors' samples. The material sequenced was whole blood, taken in connection with sensitization to the hapten diphenylcyclopropenone (DPC). The CDR3 protein is CSARSVSGRADTQYF. The CDR3 DNA reads as TGCAGTGCTAGGTCCGTCTCGGGGCGCGCAGATACGCAGTATTTT.